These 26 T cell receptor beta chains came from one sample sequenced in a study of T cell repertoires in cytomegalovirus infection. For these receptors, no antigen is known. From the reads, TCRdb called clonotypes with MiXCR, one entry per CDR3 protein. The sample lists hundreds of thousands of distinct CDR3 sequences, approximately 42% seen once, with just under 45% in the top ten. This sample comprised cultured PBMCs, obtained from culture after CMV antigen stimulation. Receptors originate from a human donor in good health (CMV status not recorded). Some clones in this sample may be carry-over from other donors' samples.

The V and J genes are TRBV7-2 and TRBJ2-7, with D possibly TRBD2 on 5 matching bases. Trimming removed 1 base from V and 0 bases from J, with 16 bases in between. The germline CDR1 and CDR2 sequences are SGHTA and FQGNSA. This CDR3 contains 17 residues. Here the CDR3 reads CASSLELSLGVSYEQYF. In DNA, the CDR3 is TGTGCCAGCAGCTTAGAGCTCTCGCTCGGGGTCTCCTACGAGCAGTACTTC.

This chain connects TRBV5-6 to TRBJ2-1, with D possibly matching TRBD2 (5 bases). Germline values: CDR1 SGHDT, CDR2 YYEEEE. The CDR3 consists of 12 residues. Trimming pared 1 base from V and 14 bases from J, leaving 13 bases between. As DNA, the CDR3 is TGTGCCAGCAGCTTGAGTGGTCTAGCAGAGTTCTTC. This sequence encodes CASSLSGLAEFF.

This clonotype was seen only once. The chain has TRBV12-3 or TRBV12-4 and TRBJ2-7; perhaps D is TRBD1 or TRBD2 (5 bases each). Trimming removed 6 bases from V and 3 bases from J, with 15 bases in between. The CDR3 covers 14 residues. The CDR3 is CASSPGPTGYEQYF. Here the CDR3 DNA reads TGTGCCAGCAGCCCGGGACCCACAGGCTACGAGCAGTACTTC.

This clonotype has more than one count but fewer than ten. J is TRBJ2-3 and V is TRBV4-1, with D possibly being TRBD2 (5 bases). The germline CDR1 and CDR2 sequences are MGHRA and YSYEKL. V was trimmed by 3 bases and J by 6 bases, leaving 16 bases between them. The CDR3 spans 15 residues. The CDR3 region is CASSHYAGGRDTQYF. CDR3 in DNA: TGCGCCAGCAGCCATTACGCAGGAGGTCGGGATACGCAGTATTTT.

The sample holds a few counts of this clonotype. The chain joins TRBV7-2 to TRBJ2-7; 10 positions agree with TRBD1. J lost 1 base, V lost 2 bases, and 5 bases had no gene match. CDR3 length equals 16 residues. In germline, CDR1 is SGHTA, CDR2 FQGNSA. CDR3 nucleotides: TGTGCCAGCAGCTTAACCGGACAGGGGGGTTCCTACGAGCAGTACTTC. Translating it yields CASSLTGQGGSYEQYF.

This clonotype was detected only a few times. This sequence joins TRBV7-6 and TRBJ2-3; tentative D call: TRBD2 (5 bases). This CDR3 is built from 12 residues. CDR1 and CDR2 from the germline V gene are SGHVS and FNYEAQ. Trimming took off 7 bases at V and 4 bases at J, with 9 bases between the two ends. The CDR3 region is CASTRESDTQYF. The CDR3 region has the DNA TGTGCCAGCACAAGGGAGTCAGATACGCAGTATTTT.

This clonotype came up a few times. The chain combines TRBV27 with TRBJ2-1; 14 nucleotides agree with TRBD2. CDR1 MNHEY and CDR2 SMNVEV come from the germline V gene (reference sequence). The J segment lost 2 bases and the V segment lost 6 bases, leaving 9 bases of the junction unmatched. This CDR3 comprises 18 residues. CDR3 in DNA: TGTGCCAGCAGCCAAAGACTAGCGGGAGGGTCACCCTACAATGAGCAGTTCTTC. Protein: CASSQRLAGGSPYNEQFF.

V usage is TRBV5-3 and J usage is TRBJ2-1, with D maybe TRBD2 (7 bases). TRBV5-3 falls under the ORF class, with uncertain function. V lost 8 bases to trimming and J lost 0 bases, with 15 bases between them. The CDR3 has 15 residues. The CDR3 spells CASSSGGPSYNEQFF. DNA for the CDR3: TGTGCCAGCAGTTCCGGGGGGCCCTCCTACAATGAGCAGTTCTTC.

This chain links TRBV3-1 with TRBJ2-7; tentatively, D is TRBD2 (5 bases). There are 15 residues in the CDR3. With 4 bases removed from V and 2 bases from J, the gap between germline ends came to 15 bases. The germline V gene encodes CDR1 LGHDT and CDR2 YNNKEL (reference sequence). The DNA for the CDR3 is TGTGCCAGCAGCCCACCTAGTGCCGGGACCTACGAGCAGTACTTC. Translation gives CASSPPSAGTYEQYF.

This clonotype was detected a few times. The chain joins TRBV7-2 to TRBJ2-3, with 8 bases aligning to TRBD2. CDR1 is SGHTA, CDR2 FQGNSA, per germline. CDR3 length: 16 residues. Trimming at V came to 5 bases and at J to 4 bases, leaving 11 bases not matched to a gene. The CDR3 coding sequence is TGTGCCAGCAGCCGGGAGGGGGGGCGCTTCCCAGATACGCAGTATTTT. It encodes CASSREGGRFPDTQYF.

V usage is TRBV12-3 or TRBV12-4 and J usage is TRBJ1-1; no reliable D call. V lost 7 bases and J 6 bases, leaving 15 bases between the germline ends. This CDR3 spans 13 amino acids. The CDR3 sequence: CASIYRHGAEAFF. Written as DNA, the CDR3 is TGTGCCAGCATCTATCGACACGGGGCTGAAGCTTTCTTT.

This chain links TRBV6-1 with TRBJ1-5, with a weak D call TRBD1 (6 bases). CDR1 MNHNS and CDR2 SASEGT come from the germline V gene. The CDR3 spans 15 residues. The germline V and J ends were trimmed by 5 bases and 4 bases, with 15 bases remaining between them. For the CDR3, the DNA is TGTGCCAGCAGTCAACAGGGTAGGGGAAATCAGCCCCAGCATTTT. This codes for CASSQQGRGNQPQHF.

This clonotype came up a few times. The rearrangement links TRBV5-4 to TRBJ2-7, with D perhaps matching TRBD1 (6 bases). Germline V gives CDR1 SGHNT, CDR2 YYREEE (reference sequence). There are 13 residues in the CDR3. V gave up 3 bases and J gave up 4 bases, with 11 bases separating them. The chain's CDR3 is CASSSGTRYEQYF. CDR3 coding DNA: TGTGCCAGCAGCTCCGGGACACGATACGAGCAGTACTTC.

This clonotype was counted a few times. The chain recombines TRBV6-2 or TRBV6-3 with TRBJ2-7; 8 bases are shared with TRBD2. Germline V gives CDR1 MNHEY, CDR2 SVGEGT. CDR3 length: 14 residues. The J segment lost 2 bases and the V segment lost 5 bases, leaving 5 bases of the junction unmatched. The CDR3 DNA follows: TGTGCCAGCAGTCCCACGGGAGGGCCCTACGAGCAGTACTTC. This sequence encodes CASSPTGGPYEQYF.

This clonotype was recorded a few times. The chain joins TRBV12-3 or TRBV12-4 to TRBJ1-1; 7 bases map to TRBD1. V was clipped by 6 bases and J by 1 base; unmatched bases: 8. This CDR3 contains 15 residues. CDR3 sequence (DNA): TGTGCCAGCAGACCAAGACAGGGACGGAACACTGAAGCTTTCTTT. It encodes CASRPRQGRNTEAFF.

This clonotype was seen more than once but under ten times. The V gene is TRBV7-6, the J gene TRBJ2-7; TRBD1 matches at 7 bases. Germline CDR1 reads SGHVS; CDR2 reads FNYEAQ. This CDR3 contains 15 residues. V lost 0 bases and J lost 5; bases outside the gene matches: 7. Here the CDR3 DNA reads TGTGCCAGCAGCTTAGCGGCAGGGGGAAAAGACGAGCAGTACTTC. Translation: CASSLAAGGKDEQYF.

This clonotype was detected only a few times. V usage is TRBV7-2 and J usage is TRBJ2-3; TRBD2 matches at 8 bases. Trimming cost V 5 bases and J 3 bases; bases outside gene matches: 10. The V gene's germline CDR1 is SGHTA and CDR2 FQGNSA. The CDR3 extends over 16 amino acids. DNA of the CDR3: TGTGCCAGCAGCGGGAGGAGCGGGAGTAGGACAGATACGCAGTATTTT. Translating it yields CASSGRSGSRTDTQYF.

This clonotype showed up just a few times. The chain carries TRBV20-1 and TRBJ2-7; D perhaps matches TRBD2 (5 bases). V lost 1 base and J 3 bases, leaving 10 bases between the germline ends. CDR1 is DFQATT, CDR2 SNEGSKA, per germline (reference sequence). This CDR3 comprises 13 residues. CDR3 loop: CSARGLSRYEQYF. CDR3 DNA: TGCAGTGCTAGAGGACTATCACGCTACGAGCAGTACTTC.

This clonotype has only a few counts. This CDR3 reads CAISESPYQETQYF. The CDR3 nucleotides read TGTGCCATCAGTGAGTCACCGTACCAAGAGACCCAGTACTTC. The chain recombines TRBV10-3 with TRBJ2-5; unclear D gene. This CDR3 spans 14 amino acids. The germline CDR1 and CDR2 sequences are ENHRY and SYGVKD. The V end was cut by 0 bases, the J end by 0 bases, with 5 bases between.

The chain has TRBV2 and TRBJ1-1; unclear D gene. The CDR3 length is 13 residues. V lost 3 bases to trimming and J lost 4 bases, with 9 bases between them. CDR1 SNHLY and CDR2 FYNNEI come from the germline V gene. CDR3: CASSDGPFTEAFF. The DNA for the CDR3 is TGTGCCAGCAGTGATGGGCCGTTCACTGAAGCTTTCTTT.

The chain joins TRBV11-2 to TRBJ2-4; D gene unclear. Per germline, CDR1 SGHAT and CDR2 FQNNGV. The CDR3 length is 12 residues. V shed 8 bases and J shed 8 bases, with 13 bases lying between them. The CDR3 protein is CASGDPLYIQYF. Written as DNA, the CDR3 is TGTGCCAGCGGAGACCCCCTCTACATTCAGTACTTC.

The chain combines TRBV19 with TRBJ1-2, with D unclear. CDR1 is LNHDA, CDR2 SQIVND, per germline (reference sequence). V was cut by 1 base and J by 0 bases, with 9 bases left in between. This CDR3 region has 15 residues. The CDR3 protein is CASSIAGRSNYGYTF. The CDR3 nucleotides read TGTGCCAGTAGTATAGCCGGCAGGTCTAACTATGGCTACACCTTC.

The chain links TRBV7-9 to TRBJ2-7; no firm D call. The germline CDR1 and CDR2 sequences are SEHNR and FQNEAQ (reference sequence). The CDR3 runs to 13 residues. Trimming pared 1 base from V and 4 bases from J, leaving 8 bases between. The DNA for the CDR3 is TGTGCCAGCAGCTTAGGGTCTGTGTACGAGCAGTACTTC. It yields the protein CASSLGSVYEQYF. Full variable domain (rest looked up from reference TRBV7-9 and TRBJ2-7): DTGVSQNPRHKITKRGQNVTFRCDPISEHNRLYWYRQTLGQGPEFLTYFQNEAQLEKSRLLSDRFSAERPKGSFSTLEIQRTEQGDSAMYLCASSLGSVYEQYFGPGTRLTVT.

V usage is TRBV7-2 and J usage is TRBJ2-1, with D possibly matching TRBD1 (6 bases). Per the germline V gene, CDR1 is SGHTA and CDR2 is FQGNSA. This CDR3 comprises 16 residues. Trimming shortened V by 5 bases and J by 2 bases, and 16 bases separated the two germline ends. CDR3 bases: TGTGCCAGCAGCGACTGGCTCCGGGACACCTACAATGAGCAGTTCTTC. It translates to CASSDWLRDTYNEQFF.

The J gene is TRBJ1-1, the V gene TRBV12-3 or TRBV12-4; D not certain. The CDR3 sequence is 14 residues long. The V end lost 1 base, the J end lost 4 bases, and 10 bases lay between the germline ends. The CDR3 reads CASSLGRSPTEAFF. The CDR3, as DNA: TGTGCCAGCAGTTTAGGTAGGAGTCCCACTGAAGCTTTCTTT.

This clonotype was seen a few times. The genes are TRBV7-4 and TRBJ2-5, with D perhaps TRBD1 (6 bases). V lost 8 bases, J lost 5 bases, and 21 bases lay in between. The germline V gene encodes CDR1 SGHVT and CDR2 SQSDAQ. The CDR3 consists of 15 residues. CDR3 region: CASCRGHPGIETQYF. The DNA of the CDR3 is TGTGCCAGCTGCAGGGGCCACCCAGGAATCGAGACCCAGTACTTC.